This T cell receptor (beta chain) was observed in a study of blood T cell repertoires in COVID-19. The method was immunoSEQ multiplex PCR; TCRdb's version includes in-frame clones alone and lacks a portion of them. This sample carries about 150,000 clones, about 87% of them seen once, and the ten largest clones take about 40%. Germline assignment: CDR1 MNHEY and CDR2 SVGAGI. The CDR3 extends over 13 amino acids. The germline V and J ends were trimmed by 0 bases and 6 bases, with 8 bases remaining between them. The origin of this receptor is a human donor in a cohort sampled during active COVID-19. Sequencing input: peripheral blood. V gene TRBV6-5 combines with J gene TRBJ1-1; D unresolved. The CDR3 DNA sequence: TGTGCCAGCAGTTACTCGATAGTCTCTGAAGCTTTCTTT. Translating gives CASSYSIVSEAFF.